The 32 T cell receptor beta chains reported below all come from one sample, sequenced in a study of cytomegalovirus exposure and HLA in healthy donors. Vbeta (60) and Jbeta (13) primers were used in the PCR. Clones were read by immunoSEQ multiplex PCR, and TCRdb kept only the in-frame ones, dropping some. Among approximately 180,000 clones, 85% to 90% were seen once, and the ten largest hold 1.5% to 2%. The sequencing sample was made of PBMCs. All receptors derive from a woman aged 18-29 years in good health and CMV-seronegative.

To note about this clone: The junction shows a germline mismatch at one end, possibly a read error. The chain carries TRBV6-5 and TRBJ1-4, with D possibly matching TRBD1 (6 bases). The CDR3 is 15 amino acids. Germline values: CDR1 MNHEY, CDR2 SVGAGI. CDR3 protein: CASSYYTGSNERLFF. The DNA for the CDR3 is TGTGCCAGCAGTTACTATACAGGGTCTAATGAAAGACTGTTTTTT.

The genes are TRBV5-1 and TRBJ2-2; unclear D gene. The V gene's germline CDR1 is SGHRS and CDR2 YFSETQ. V lost 4 bases to trimming and J lost 7 bases, with 14 bases between them. This CDR3 region has 14 residues. The CDR3 DNA is TGCGCCAGCAGCCCTAATACGGGTGACGGGGAGCTGTTTTTT. Its protein product is CASSPNTGDGELFF.

This chain uses TRBV4-1 with TRBJ1-3, with 8 nucleotides matching TRBD1. After removal of 4 bases from V and 0 bases from J, the junction contained 11 bases not matched to a gene. The CDR3 is made up of 18 amino acids. Per the germline V gene, CDR1 is MGHRA and CDR2 is YSYEKL. The CDR3, as DNA: TGCGCCAGCAGCCCCTTTACGGCAGGGGGCCTCTCTGGAAACACCATATATTTT. It codes for CASSPFTAGGLSGNTIYF.

The rearrangement links TRBV2 to TRBJ2-7; 8 positions match TRBD2. The germline V gene encodes CDR1 SNHLY and CDR2 FYNNEI. The CDR3 length is 15 residues. J was trimmed by 4 bases and V by 2 bases; bases with no gene match: 7. The CDR3 reads CASSEQSGRVYEQYF. The CDR3 nucleotides are TGTGCCAGCAGTGAACAGAGCGGGAGAGTGTACGAGCAGTACTTC.

The chain joins TRBV30 to TRBJ1-2, with 9 positions matching TRBD1. After removal of 0 bases from V and 8 bases from J, the junction contained 10 bases not matched to a gene. The CDR3 runs 15 residues. Germline loops: CDR1 GTSNPN, CDR2 SVGIG (reference sequence). In nucleotides, the CDR3 is TGTGCCTGGAGTGTATGGGGACAGGGACGGGAGGGCTACACCTTC. Its protein product is CAWSVWGQGREGYTF.

This clone was counted a few times. The rearrangement links TRBV7-9 to TRBJ2-3; 7 bases agree with TRBD2. J was trimmed by 13 bases and V by 6 bases; bases with no gene match: 10. Germline CDR1 SEHNR, CDR2 FQNEAQ (reference sequence). The CDR3 length is 12 residues. CDR3 protein: CASSSGVAGEYF. CDR3 DNA sequence: TGTGCCAGCAGTTCCGGGGTAGCGGGCGAGTATTTT.

This clone was recorded once. The chain is built from TRBV21-1 and TRBJ1-2; the table's D call, TRBD1, has no DNA check behind it. TRBV21-1 is noted as a pseudogene. The CDR3 contains 12 residues. This CDR3 is CASSRQGYGYTF. DNA of the CDR3: TGTGCCAGCAGCCGACAGGGCTATGGCTACACCTTC.

V usage is TRBV2 and J usage is TRBJ2-4; TRBD1 is a possible D gene (5 bases). With 3 bases removed from V and 7 bases from J, the gap between germline ends came to 10 bases. Germline assignment: CDR1 SNHLY and CDR2 FYNNEI. CDR3 length: 13 amino acids. Written as DNA, the CDR3 is TGTGCCAGCAGTGATGGGCAGGGTAACATTCAGTACTTC. It translates to CASSDGQGNIQYF.

The chain combines TRBV10-3 with TRBJ2-1; 8 nucleotides agree with TRBD2. The CDR3 runs 13 residues. Looked up from germline, CDR1 is ENHRY and CDR2 is SYGVKD. The J segment lost 7 bases and the V segment lost 10 bases, leaving 9 bases of the junction unmatched. The CDR3: CANQAGETNEQFF. CDR3 coding DNA: TGTGCCAACCAAGCGGGGGAGACTAATGAGCAGTTCTTC.

The chain is built from TRBV19 and TRBJ1-2; maybe TRBD1 (5 bases). The germline V and J ends were trimmed by 3 bases and 5 bases, with 13 bases remaining between them. Germline assignment: CDR1 LNHDA and CDR2 SQIVND (reference sequence). CDR3 size: 14 residues. The CDR3 bases are TGTGCCAGTAGTATCGCCTTGACAGAGTATGGCTACACCTTC. Amino acids: CASSIALTEYGYTF.

The rearrangement uses TRBV28 and TRBJ1-2, with 7 bases fitting TRBD1. The length of the CDR3 is 14 residues. V was pared by 4 bases and J by 2 bases, with 4 bases of the junction left unmatched. Germline assignment: CDR1 MDHEN and CDR2 SYDVKM. In nucleotides, the CDR3 is TGTGCCAGCAGTTCTATACAGGGGAACTATGGCTACACCTTC. It codes for CASSSIQGNYGYTF.

The rearrangement links TRBV2 to TRBJ1-5; TRBD1 matches 7 bases. Germline CDR1 is SNHLY and CDR2 is FYNNEI. V dropped 7 bases and J dropped 4; count of bases not matched to a gene: 10. The CDR3 extends over 15 amino acids. This chain's CDR3 is CASNEGASGNQPQHF. The CDR3 nucleotides read TGTGCCAGCAACGAGGGGGCGAGTGGTAATCAGCCCCAGCATTTT.

As DNA, the CDR3 is TGTGCCAGCAGCTTGGGGCAGGGTGGAACCGGGGAGCTGTTTTTT. The encoded protein is CASSLGQGGTGELFF. The V and J genes are TRBV5-4 and TRBJ2-2, with a possible D match to TRBD1 (5 bases). CDR1 SGHNT and CDR2 YYREEE come from the germline V gene (reference sequence). CDR3 length: 15 residues. V lost 0 bases and J 5 bases, leaving 11 bases between the germline ends. The full variable domain, completed using reference TRBV5-4 and TRBJ2-2, is ETGVTQSPTHLIKTRGQQVTLRCSSQSGHNTVSWYQQALGQGPQFIFQYYREEENGRGNFPPRFSGLQFPNYSSELNVNALELDDSALYLCASSLGQGGTGELFFGEGSRLTVL.

The chain employs TRBV6-6 and TRBJ1-1, with TRBD1 matching over 7 bases. The V gene's germline CDR1 is MNHNY and CDR2 SVGAGI (reference sequence). The CDR3 extends over 13 amino acids. V was clipped by 6 bases and J by 5 bases; unmatched bases: 6. CDR3 coding DNA: TGTGCCAGCAGGTGGGACAGAGGGACTGAAGCTTTCTTT. It encodes CASRWDRGTEAFF.

The CDR3 sequence: CASRQTGLSTDTQYF. The CDR3, as DNA: TGTGCCAGCAGGCAGACAGGACTTAGCACAGATACGCAGTATTTT. The chain recombines TRBV25-1 with TRBJ2-3; possibly TRBD1 for D (6 bases). CDR3 length equals 15 residues. V shed 6 bases and J shed 0 bases, with 13 bases lying between them. The germline V gene has CDR1 MGHDK and CDR2 SYGVNS. The whole variable domain, remainder taken from reference TRBV25-1 and TRBJ2-3, is EADIYQTPRYLVIGTGKKITLECSQTMGHDKMYWYQQDPGMELHLIHYSYGVNSTEKGDLSSESTVSRIRTEHFPLTLESARPSHTSQYLCASRQTGLSTDTQYFGPGTRLTVL.

This clone was observed a single time. J is TRBJ2-5 and V is TRBV18; 7 bases line up with TRBD1. The ends lost 4 bases at V and 5 bases at J; junction bases unmatched: 7. Germline V gene lookup returns CDR1 KGHSH and CDR2 LQKENI. This CDR3 is built from 14 residues. CDR3 in DNA: TGTGCCAGCTCACTCCGACAGGGTGGGGAGACCCAGTACTTC. It codes for CASSLRQGGETQYF.

The chain recombines TRBV29-1 with TRBJ2-3; 7 bases line up with TRBD1. V trimming: 2 bases; J trimming: 3 bases; junction bases outside the gene matches: 8. Looked up from germline, CDR1 is SQVTM and CDR2 is ANQGSEA. The CDR3 is made up of 15 amino acids. CDR3 protein: CSVELGPGGTDTQYF. For the CDR3, the DNA is TGCAGCGTTGAATTAGGGCCAGGGGGTACAGATACGCAGTATTTT.

V and J are TRBV11-3 and TRBJ2-1; D remains ambiguous. The germline V gene encodes CDR1 SGHNT and CDR2 YENEEA. V was clipped by 5 bases and J by 6 bases, with 5 bases between them. The CDR3 extends over 11 amino acids. In DNA, the CDR3 is TGTGCCAGCAGCAACATCAATGAGCAGTTCTTC. Translated: CASSNINEQFF.

The rearrangement joins TRBV18 to TRBJ2-7; perhaps TRBD1 as D (6 bases). CDR1 KGHSH and CDR2 LQKENI come from the germline V gene. V lost 3 bases to trimming and J lost 5 bases, with 14 bases between them. There are 14 residues in the CDR3. CDR3 region: CASSPVGGGDEQYF. The CDR3 nucleotides read TGTGCCAGCTCACCGGTAGGGGGTGGCGACGAGCAGTACTTC.

CDR3 region: CSVGGLTGGNYNEQFF. In DNA form, the CDR3 reads TGCAGCGTTGGGGGCTTGACAGGGGGCAATTACAATGAGCAGTTCTTC. The gene calls are TRBV29-1 and TRBJ2-1; TRBD1 matches 10 bases. This CDR3 has 16 residues. CDR1 is SQVTM and CDR2 is ANQGSEA in the germline V gene. V lost 4 bases to trimming and J lost 4 bases; unmatched junction nucleotides: 10.

This clone was seen a few times. The chain recombines TRBV18 with TRBJ2-1; the D is unclear. Trimming removed 4 bases at V and 7 bases at J, with 14 bases between. Germline CDR1 reads KGHSH; CDR2 reads LQKENI. The CDR3 loop spans 14 amino acids. The CDR3 sequence: CASSRSAGRNEQFF. The CDR3 region has the DNA TGTGCCAGCTCACGCAGTGCTGGCCGAAATGAGCAGTTCTTC.

This chain links TRBV5-8 with TRBJ1-6; 7 bases map to TRBD1. V shed 2 bases and J 8 bases; nucleotides not matched to a gene: 10. Germline CDR1 SGHTS, CDR2 YDEGEE. The CDR3 sequence is 16 residues long. The CDR3 region is CASSFDRVALHSPLHF. DNA for the CDR3: TGTGCCAGCAGCTTCGACAGGGTGGCTCTCCATTCACCCCTCCACTTT.

The rearrangement links TRBV30 to TRBJ2-7, with D uncertain. The CDR3 has 16 amino acids. Trimming removed 2 bases from V and 2 bases from J, with 19 bases in between. Germline CDR1 and CDR2: GTSNPN and SVGIG (reference sequence). CDR3 DNA sequence: TGTGCCTGGAGTTCCGGCTCCGATAAGAGGCCCTACGAGCAGTACTTC. Amino acid sequence: CAWSSGSDKRPYEQYF.

This clone was counted only a few times. J is TRBJ2-5 and V is TRBV6-1, with D tentatively TRBD2 (6 bases). Germline V CDR1 and CDR2: MNHNS, SASEGT. The V and J ends lost 1 base and 4 bases respectively, with 13 bases between them. The CDR3 consists of 15 residues. The CDR3 DNA reads TGTGCCAGCAGTGAAGTGGGAGCGGGTCGAGAGACCCAGTACTTC. It codes for CASSEVGAGRETQYF.

V usage is TRBV5-4 and J usage is TRBJ1-6; tentative D call: TRBD1 (6 bases). V lost 5 bases, J lost 7 bases, and 13 bases lay in between. Germline values: CDR1 SGHNT, CDR2 YYREEE (reference sequence). CDR3 size: 14 residues. CDR3 nucleotide sequence: TGTGCCAGCAGTGGGGGGGGCCCGAATTCACCCCTCCACTTT. This codes for CASSGGGPNSPLHF.

The chain carries TRBV19 and TRBJ1-5; 8 bases align to TRBD1. CDR3 length equals 15 residues. Germline CDR1 and CDR2: LNHDA and SQIVND (reference sequence). V lost 1 base to trimming and J lost 5 bases; unmatched junction nucleotides: 4. The CDR3 loop reads CASSIGTGGDQPQHF. As DNA, the CDR3 is TGTGCCAGTAGTATAGGTACAGGGGGGGATCAGCCCCAGCATTTT.

The chain is built from TRBV5-4 and TRBJ2-1; D might be TRBD2 (6 bases). The CDR3 consists of 16 residues. The germline V gene has CDR1 SGHNT and CDR2 YYREEE (reference sequence). V gave up 4 bases and J gave up 2 bases, with 16 bases separating them. CDR3 sequence reads: CASSPLGPGAYNEQFF. CDR3 nucleotides: TGTGCCAGCAGCCCCCTGGGCCCGGGGGCCTACAATGAGCAGTTCTTC.

This clone was counted a single time. The rearrangement links TRBV5-4 to TRBJ2-3; TRBD2 agrees at 10 bases. This CDR3 contains 17 residues. The germline CDR1 and CDR2 sequences are SGHNT and YYREEE (reference sequence). V shed 2 bases and J 2 bases; nucleotides not matched to a gene: 8. DNA for the CDR3: TGTGCCAGCAGCTTAGAGCGGGGGGGCCGGTCCACAGATACGCAGTATTTT. As protein: CASSLERGGRSTDTQYF.

The rearrangement uses TRBV11-3 and TRBJ2-5, with a weak D call TRBD1 (6 bases). This CDR3 has 14 amino acids. Germline V lookup: CDR1 SGHNT, CDR2 YENEEA. V lost 1 base and J 2 bases, leaving 8 bases between the germline ends. The CDR3 loop is CASSLGGTQETQYF. The CDR3 DNA reads as TGTGCCAGCAGCTTAGGAGGGACACAAGAGACCCAGTACTTC.

The rearrangement uses TRBV29-1 and TRBJ2-5; 10 nucleotides line up with TRBD1. V shed 6 bases, J shed 4 bases, and the junction held 8 bases outside the gene matches. Germline V gene sequence: CDR1 SQVTM, CDR2 ANQGSEA. This CDR3 is 14 amino acids long. CDR3 bases: TGCAGCGTGTTAGACAGGGGGCGAGGAGAGACCCAGTACTTC. Amino acids: CSVLDRGRGETQYF.

This chain links TRBV11-3 with TRBJ2-3; 7 nucleotides line up with TRBD2. Germline loops: CDR1 SGHNT, CDR2 YENEEA. The CDR3 runs to 14 residues. Trimming at V came to 5 bases and at J to 5 bases, leaving 7 bases not matched to a gene. For the CDR3, the DNA is TGTGCCAGCAGCCCAGGGAGGGGAGGAGATACGCAGTATTTT. Translated: CASSPGRGGDTQYF.

The chain joins TRBV6-5 to TRBJ2-7; 13 bases map to TRBD2. CDR3 size: 15 residues. Germline V gene data show CDR1 as MNHEY and CDR2 as SVGAGI. Losses at the gene ends were 6 bases for V and 2 bases for J; bases not matched to a gene: 4. The CDR3 coding sequence is TGTGCCAGCAGCTCTGGACTAGCGGGGGCCTACGAGCAGTACTTC. Translating gives CASSSGLAGAYEQYF.